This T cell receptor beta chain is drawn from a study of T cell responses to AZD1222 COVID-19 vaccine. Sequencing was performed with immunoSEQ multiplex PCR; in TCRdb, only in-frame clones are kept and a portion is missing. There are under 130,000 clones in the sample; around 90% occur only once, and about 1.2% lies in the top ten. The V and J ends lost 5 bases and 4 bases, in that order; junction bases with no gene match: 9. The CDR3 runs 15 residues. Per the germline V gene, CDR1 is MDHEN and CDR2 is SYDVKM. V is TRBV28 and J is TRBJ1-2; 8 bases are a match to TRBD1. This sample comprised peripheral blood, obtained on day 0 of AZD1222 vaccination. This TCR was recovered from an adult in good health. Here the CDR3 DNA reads TGTGCCAGCAGTGGAACCAGGGGGCTTGGCTATGGCTACACCTTC. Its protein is CASSGTRGLGYGYTF.